This T cell receptor beta chain comes out of a study of shared clonotypes between healthy human individuals. Study observations and caveats: A reduction in generation probabilities was seen for non-shared clonotypes relative to those shared by all four donors.

Naive-designated CD8 cells lacked CD45RO, were positively enriched for CCR7, and omitted terminally differentiated effector memory CD45RA+ cells. None of the donors, who were healthy HIV-negative adults, had recently had acute infections or vaccinations. The CDR3 runs to 14 residues. The V and J ends lost 4 bases and 0 bases respectively, with 9 bases between them. CDR1 and CDR2 (germline): PRHDT, FYEKMQ (reference sequence). About this clone itself: The antigen remains undetermined. At the DNA level, this CDR3 is encoded by other sequences in the same sample as well.

Profiled with immunoSEQ multiplex PCR; TCRdb holds only in-frame clones, not every one. The sample comprises around 1.9 million clones, roughly 95% of which are singletons, and more than 1.5% rests with the top ten. Sequenced sample: naive CD8+ T cells from PBMCs. The sequence came from a man younger than 35 in good health. Some clones in this sample may be carry-over from other donors' samples. V is TRBV13 and J is TRBJ1-1; the D gene is possibly TRBD1 (6 bases). As DNA, the CDR3 is TGTGCCAGCAGCTCTGGACAGTTGAACACTGAAGCTTTCTTT. Protein product: CASSSGQLNTEAFF.